The 13 T cell receptor beta chains below were found in one sample sequenced in a study of T cell changes during pregnancy in multiple sclerosis. The method was immunoSEQ multiplex PCR; TCRdb's version includes in-frame clones alone and lacks a portion of them. The sample gives about 54,000 clones, 75% to 95% of which show up once; over 1% is in the top ten. The input for sequencing was peripheral blood, taken after pregnancy. The receptor source for this set is a female donor in good health, enrolled as a control in a pregnancy study.

The gene calls are TRBV19 and TRBJ2-1, with 7 bases fitting TRBD1. Germline values: CDR1 LNHDA, CDR2 SQIVND (reference sequence). V lost 5 bases, J lost 3 bases, and 10 bases stayed unmatched. This CDR3 spans 16 amino acids. CDR3 region: CASSPQTGSGYNEQFF. The DNA for the CDR3 is TGTGCCAGTAGTCCCCAGACAGGGTCTGGCTACAATGAGCAGTTCTTC.

This clone appeared a single time. The CDR3 protein is CASSEQGASTEAFF. In DNA, the CDR3 is TGTGCCAGTAGCGAACAGGGGGCCAGCACTGAAGCTTTCTTT. The V call is TRBV19, the J call TRBJ1-1; 9 nucleotides line up with TRBD1. The CDR3 is 14 amino acids. The V segment lost 6 bases and the J segment 4 bases; nucleotides outside the gene matches: 6. Germline V lookup: CDR1 LNHDA, CDR2 SQIVND (reference sequence).

This clone has just one count. The chain joins TRBV7-2 to TRBJ2-2; D gene ambiguous. The germline V gene encodes CDR1 SGHTA and CDR2 FQGNSA. V gave up 1 base and J gave up 1 base, with 7 bases separating them. The CDR3 is made up of 15 amino acids. This chain's CDR3 is CASSLVVQNTGELFF. The CDR3 DNA follows: TGTGCCAGCAGCTTAGTCGTACAGAACACCGGGGAGCTGTTTTTT.

The J gene is TRBJ2-2, the V gene TRBV29-1; 10 nucleotides align to TRBD1. The V gene's germline CDR1 is SQVTM and CDR2 ANQGSEA. This CDR3 has 14 residues. Trimming at V came to 4 bases and at J to 4 bases, leaving 3 bases not matched to a gene. CDR3 in amino acids: CSVGRTGGTGELFF. The CDR3 DNA is TGCAGCGTTGGTCGGACAGGGGGCACCGGGGAGCTGTTTTTT.

CDR3 loop: CASSLARGAREAFF. The CDR3 coding sequence is TGTGCCAGCAGCTTAGCCCGGGGGGCTAGGGAAGCTTTCTTT. This chain links TRBV7-2 with TRBJ1-1, with D tentatively TRBD1 (6 bases). The V and J ends lost 0 bases and 8 bases respectively, with 13 bases between them. Germline values: CDR1 SGHTA, CDR2 FQGNSA. The CDR3 extends over 14 amino acids.

The chain employs TRBV7-2 and TRBJ1-4; the match to TRBD1 covers 7 bases. V dropped 3 bases and J dropped 1; count of bases not matched to a gene: 8. Germline CDR1 reads SGHTA; CDR2 reads FQGNSA. The CDR3 runs 17 residues. In DNA form, the CDR3 reads TGTGCCAGCAGCTTTGACAGGGACCTTCTAACTAATGAAAAACTGTTTTTT. Its protein product is CASSFDRDLLTNEKLFF.

In this sample, this clone turned up once. The chain uses TRBV10-3 and TRBJ2-4; D perhaps matches TRBD1 (6 bases). Germline V lookup: CDR1 ENHRY, CDR2 SYGVKD. V was clipped by 1 base and J by 14 bases, with 15 bases between them. The CDR3 covers 13 residues. The CDR3 nucleotides are TGTGCCATCAGTGAGTATCGACAGGAATTAGAGTACTTC. Residues: CAISEYRQELEYF.

The J gene is TRBJ1-1, the V gene TRBV6-5, with 9 positions matching TRBD1. This CDR3 has 14 residues. Germline V gene lookup returns CDR1 MNHEY and CDR2 SVGAGI. V lost 6 bases and J lost 5; bases outside the gene matches: 7. The CDR3 is CASRKQGAGTEAFF. CDR3 nucleotides: TGTGCCAGCAGGAAACAGGGGGCAGGGACTGAAGCTTTCTTT.

This rearrangement joins TRBV28 to TRBJ2-5; TRBD2 matches at 10 bases. V was clipped by 5 bases and J by 5 bases; unmatched bases: 5. Looked up from germline, CDR1 is MDHEN and CDR2 is SYDVKM. The CDR3 covers 14 residues. The CDR3 loop is CASSTPSGSETQYF. DNA for the CDR3: TGTGCCAGCAGTACTCCTAGCGGGAGCGAGACCCAGTACTTC.

The gene calls are TRBV10-3 and TRBJ2-2, with 7 bases that match TRBD1. Germline V gives CDR1 ENHRY, CDR2 SYGVKD. The CDR3 loop spans 14 amino acids. V lost 6 bases, J lost 0 bases, and 1 base stayed unmatched. The CDR3 sequence: CAISTGANTGELFF. In DNA, the CDR3 is TGTGCCATCAGCACAGGGGCGAACACCGGGGAGCTGTTTTTT.

The chain employs TRBV27 and TRBJ1-5; no reliable D call. The CDR3 is made up of 14 amino acids. CDR1 is MNHEY and CDR2 is SMNVEV in the germline V gene (reference sequence). Between the trimmed V and J ends, which lost 3 bases and 1 base, there was a span of 7 bases. This CDR3 is CASSFRRSNQPQHF. The CDR3 region has the DNA TGTGCCAGCAGTTTTCGGAGAAGCAATCAGCCCCAGCATTTT.

The V gene is TRBV6-1, the J gene TRBJ1-1; perhaps TRBD1 as D (6 bases). Trimming pared 3 bases from V and 1 base from J, leaving 15 bases between. The CDR3 extends over 16 amino acids. The germline V gene encodes CDR1 MNHNS and CDR2 SASEGT. CDR3 in amino acids: CASSDSLRQENTEAFF. The CDR3 DNA is TGTGCCAGCAGTGATTCTTTGAGACAGGAGAACACTGAAGCTTTCTTT.

The chain employs TRBV7-2 and TRBJ2-5; 10 bases line up with TRBD2. CDR3 length: 17 amino acids. Looked up from germline, CDR1 is SGHTA and CDR2 is FQGNSA. V was pared by 1 base and J by 5 bases, with 10 bases of the junction left unmatched. The CDR3 DNA reads TGTGCCAGCAGCTTAGTTCCAGCGGGAGGGCCGGGGGAGACCCAGTACTTC. Its translation is CASSLVPAGGPGETQYF. Complete variable domain (other parts from reference TRBV7-2 and TRBJ2-5): GAGVSQSPSNKVTEKGKDVELRCDPISGHTALYWYRQSLGQGLEFLIYFQGNSAPDKSGLPSDRFSAERTGGSVSTLTIQRTQQEDSAVYLCASSLVPAGGPGETQYFGPGTRLLVL.